The subject of this entry is one T cell receptor (beta chain). Antigen specificity is unknown. These data belong to a study of response to subunit inactivated influenza vaccine. Regarding the study as a whole: There was a suggestion from the authors that each seasonal influenza vaccination recruits few new T cells.

TCRdb fed the RT-PCR reads into MiXCR, producing one record per CDR3 protein. The sample lists 450,000 to 550,000 distinct CDR3 sequences, roughly 25% occurring once. Looked up from germline, CDR1 is MGHDK and CDR2 is SYGVNS. The CDR3 extends over 13 amino acids. Trimming shortened V by 5 bases and J by 7 bases, and 14 bases separated the two germline ends. Sample: CD4+ T cells sorted from PBMCs, taken roughly 5 days after vaccination. The source of this sequence is a man aged 45-65 years who received an inactivated influenza vaccine. The gene calls are TRBV25-1 and TRBJ2-5, with D possibly TRBD1 on 6 matching bases. As DNA, the CDR3 is TGTGCCAGCAGTAACAGGGAAAAAGGGACCCAGTACTTC. Translated, it gives CASSNREKGTQYF.